Listed here are 6 T cell receptor beta chains from one sample, sequenced in a study of beta chain features in type 1 diabetes (dated by TCRdb to between 2018 and 2020). On the study overall, not on this receptor specifically: A moderate but significant shortening of TCRB CDR3 length was observed in type 1 diabetes patients in all four CD4+ subsets.

The library came from the immunoSEQ multiplex PCR assay. The entire amount of isolated RNA was reverse transcribed using the High Capacity cDNA Reverse Transcription Kit, so the sequenced TCRB transcripts were expressed ones. Drawn from immuneACCESS, this table holds only the in-frame rearrangements with V and J called that TCRdb kept. Clones are partly lost; checked studies trace under half to an unresolved V gene and leave the rest unexplained. The sample has fewer than 300,000 clones on record, about a tenth of them singletons. Around 0.018% of the sample lies in the top ten. No antigen has been assigned to these receptors. The sample consisted of naive CD4+ T cells from blood. In light of the paper, this sample's cell subset or site label describes: true naive CD4+ T cells. The receptors originated from a man younger than 40 with type 1 diabetes.

The V and J genes are TRBV2 and TRBJ2-5; no definite D call. Germline values: CDR1 SNHLY, CDR2 FYNNEI. Trimming took off 3 bases at V and 5 bases at J, with 7 bases between the two ends. The CDR3 sequence is 12 residues long. The CDR3 here is CASSERRETQYF. The CDR3 DNA sequence: TGTGCCAGCAGTGAGAGGCGCGAGACCCAGTACTTC.

The chain combines TRBV29-1 with TRBJ2-3; D perhaps matches TRBD2 (5 bases). With 3 bases removed from V and 4 bases from J, the gap between germline ends came to 20 bases. The CDR3 is 16 amino acids. Germline assignment: CDR1 SQVTM and CDR2 ANQGSEA. The CDR3 DNA reads as TGCAGCGTTGACAACCCGGGAATCCAAGCGGCAGATACGCAGTATTTT. It encodes CSVDNPGIQAADTQYF.

This clone was seen only a few times. The V call is TRBV2, the J call TRBJ2-1, with TRBD1 as a possible D gene (5 bases). Trimming left V 5 bases short and J 2 bases short, with 13 bases between. CDR1 SNHLY and CDR2 FYNNEI come from the germline V gene. The CDR3 has 15 amino acids. The CDR3 protein is CASSLETATYNEQFF. The CDR3 coding sequence is TGTGCCAGCAGTCTCGAGACAGCGACCTACAATGAGCAGTTCTTC.

The chain combines TRBV20-1 with TRBJ1-1, with D unclear. Trimming removed 6 bases at V and 5 bases at J, with 10 bases between. Germline CDR1 is DFQATT and CDR2 is SNEGSKA (reference sequence). The CDR3 runs to 11 residues. CDR3 bases: TGCAGTGCGGGGAGTGCGACTGAAGCTTTCTTT. Protein product: CSAGSATEAFF.

The sample holds a few counts of this clone. The CDR3 reads CAISDGGAETQYF. CDR3 DNA: TGTGCCATCAGTGATGGGGGGGCAGAGACCCAGTACTTC. The chain links TRBV10-3 to TRBJ2-5, with TRBD2 as a possible D gene (7 bases). CDR1 and CDR2 from the germline V gene are ENHRY and SYGVKD. The CDR3 spans 13 residues. Trimming took off 3 bases at V and 4 bases at J, with 9 bases between the two ends.

This clone was counted only a few times. This chain links TRBV4-2 with TRBJ1-2; TRBD1 agrees at 12 bases. This CDR3 has 19 residues. The germline CDR1 and CDR2 sequences are LGHNA and YNFKEQ. V trimming: 3 bases; J trimming: 4 bases; junction bases outside the gene matches: 15. In DNA, the CDR3 is TGTGCCAGCAGCCAGCAGACCGGGACAGGGGGCCCCCAGGCCTATGGCTACACCTTC. It yields the protein CASSQQTGTGGPQAYGYTF.